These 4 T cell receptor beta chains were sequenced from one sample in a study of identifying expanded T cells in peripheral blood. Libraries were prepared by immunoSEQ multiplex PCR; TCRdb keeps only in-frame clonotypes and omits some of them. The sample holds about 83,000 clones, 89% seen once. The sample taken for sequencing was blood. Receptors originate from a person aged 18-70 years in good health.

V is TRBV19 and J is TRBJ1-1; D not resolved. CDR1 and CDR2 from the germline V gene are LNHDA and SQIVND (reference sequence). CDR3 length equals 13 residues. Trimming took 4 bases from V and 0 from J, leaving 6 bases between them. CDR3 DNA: TGTGCCAGTAGTAGCACGGTGAACACTGAAGCTTTCTTT. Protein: CASSSTVNTEAFF.

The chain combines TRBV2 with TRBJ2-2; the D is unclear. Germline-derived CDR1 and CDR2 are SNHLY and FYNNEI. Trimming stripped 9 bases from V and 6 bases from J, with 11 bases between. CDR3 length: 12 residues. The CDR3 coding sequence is TGTGCCAGTCTAAAGGACGCCGGGGAGCTGTTTTTT. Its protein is CASLKDAGELFF. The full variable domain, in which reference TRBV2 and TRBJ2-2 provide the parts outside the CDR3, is EPEVTQTPSHQVTQMGQEVILRCVPISNHLYFYWYRQILGQKVEFLVSFYNNEISEKSEIFDDQFSVERPDGSNFTLKIRSTKLEDSAMYFCASLKDAGELFFGEGSRLTVL.

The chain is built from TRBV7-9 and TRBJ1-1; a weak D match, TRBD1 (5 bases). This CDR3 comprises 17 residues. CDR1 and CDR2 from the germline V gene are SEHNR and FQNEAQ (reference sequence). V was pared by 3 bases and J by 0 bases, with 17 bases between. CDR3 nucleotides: TGTGCCAGCAGCTTCACCCCCCGACAGCCCTTGAACACTGAAGCTTTCTTT. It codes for CASSFTPRQPLNTEAFF.

CDR3 coding DNA: TGCGCCAGCAGCGCGGGACAGGGAGGGACTAAAGCTTTCTTT. Its protein is CASSAGQGGTKAFF. The V call is TRBV5-1, the J call TRBJ1-1; 9 nucleotides align to TRBD1. Per germline, CDR1 SGHRS and CDR2 YFSETQ. The CDR3 has 14 amino acids. Trimming at V came to 4 bases and at J to 9 bases, leaving 10 bases not matched to a gene.